Listed here are 20 T cell receptor beta chains from one sample, sequenced in a study of blood T cell repertoires in COVID-19. Generated by immunoSEQ multiplex PCR, the TCRdb table keeps only in-frame clones and is missing some. Among hundreds of thousands of clones, roughly 90% were seen once, and the ten largest hold 2% to 2.5%. Sequenced: PBMCs or T cells enriched from blood (not recorded which). All receptors come from a middle-aged woman with acute COVID-19.

J is TRBJ2-2 and V is TRBV6-5; D perhaps matches TRBD1 (5 bases). V shed 7 bases and J shed 7 bases, with 13 bases lying between them. Germline V lookup: CDR1 MNHEY, CDR2 SVGAGI. CDR3 length: 13 amino acids. The CDR3 region is CASNQGFSGELFF. CDR3 nucleotides: TGTGCCAGCAATCAGGGTTTTAGCGGGGAGCTGTTTTTT.

In its sample, this clone was seen a few times. J is TRBJ1-5 and V is TRBV2; TRBD1 might be the D (5 bases). The length of the CDR3 is 15 residues. With 4 bases removed from V and 2 bases from J, the gap between germline ends came to 12 bases. Germline CDR1 and CDR2: SNHLY and FYNNEI. The CDR3 DNA reads as TGTGCCAGCAGTGGTCAGGGAGGAGGCAATCAGCCCCAGCATTTT. Protein product: CASSGQGGGNQPQHF.

CDR3 nucleotides: TGTGCCAGCAGTGAAAGGGGTTTGGCTTCACCCCTCCACTTT. This sequence encodes CASSERGLASPLHF. The chain links TRBV2 to TRBJ1-6, with D possibly TRBD1 on 5 matching bases. Trimming shortened V by 2 bases and J by 9 bases, and 11 bases separated the two germline ends. Germline V gene data show CDR1 as SNHLY and CDR2 as FYNNEI. This CDR3 comprises 14 residues.

The chain uses TRBV12-3 or TRBV12-4 and TRBJ1-1; a weak D match, TRBD1 (6 bases). Trimming stripped 6 bases from V and 3 bases from J, with 11 bases between. The CDR3 sequence is 13 residues long. The CDR3 spells CASRPQGDTEAFF. Here the CDR3 DNA reads TGTGCCAGCAGGCCACAGGGAGACACTGAAGCTTTCTTT.

The table lists this clone with a few counts. The chain combines TRBV6-5 with TRBJ1-5, with D unclear. Per germline, CDR1 MNHEY and CDR2 SVGAGI. This CDR3 region has 15 residues. The germline V and J ends were trimmed by 5 bases and 3 bases, with 14 bases remaining between them. CDR3 DNA: TGTGCCAGCAGTCCATGGTACAGCCTCAATCAGCCCCAGCATTTT. Its translation is CASSPWYSLNQPQHF.

The chain recombines TRBV25-1 with TRBJ1-1, with 9 nucleotides matching TRBD1. J was trimmed by 8 bases and V by 5 bases; bases with no gene match: 9. The CDR3 spans 14 residues. Germline lookup yields CDR1 MGHDK and CDR2 SYGVNS. This CDR3 reads CASSTGTGSWEAFF. In nucleotides, the CDR3 is TGTGCCAGCAGTACCGGGACAGGGTCCTGGGAAGCTTTCTTT.

The chain uses TRBV5-1 and TRBJ1-3; D call uncertain. V shed 6 bases and J shed 0 bases, with 10 bases lying between them. Germline V lookup: CDR1 SGHRS, CDR2 YFSETQ. CDR3 size: 14 residues. The CDR3 DNA reads TGCGCCAGCAACAAGAACAACTCTGGAAACACCATATATTTT. Its translation: CASNKNNSGNTIYF.

The rearrangement links TRBV19 to TRBJ2-1; TRBD1 is a possible D gene (7 bases). CDR1 and CDR2 (germline): LNHDA, SQIVND (reference sequence). The CDR3 is made up of 14 amino acids. The ends were cut back, 5 bases at V and 7 bases at J, with 15 bases in the middle. Here the CDR3 reads CASSPQTGRNEQFF. The CDR3 DNA sequence: TGTGCCAGTAGTCCACAGACAGGGAGGAATGAGCAGTTCTTC.

This chain joins TRBV6-1 and TRBJ2-5; 7 bases fit TRBD2. This CDR3 contains 14 residues. V lost 2 bases to trimming and J lost 5 bases; unmatched junction nucleotides: 5. Germline CDR1 is MNHNS and CDR2 is SASEGT. Here the CDR3 reads CASSEPAGFETQYF. Here the CDR3 DNA reads TGTGCCAGCAGTGAACCAGCGGGGTTCGAGACCCAGTACTTC.

The chain uses TRBV6-5 and TRBJ1-6; D is possibly TRBD1 (6 bases). V dropped 5 bases and J dropped 5 bases, with 10 bases sitting between them. The CDR3 length is 14 residues. Germline loops: CDR1 MNHEY, CDR2 SVGAGI. The CDR3 coding sequence is TGTGCCAGCAGTCAGACAGGTGATAATTCACCCCTCCACTTT. It yields the protein CASSQTGDNSPLHF.

This clone was counted once. The genes are TRBV20-1 and TRBJ1-5; D gene uncertain. CDR3 size: 13 residues. Germline V gene data show CDR1 as DFQATT and CDR2 as SNEGSKA (reference sequence). V lost 3 bases to trimming and J lost 2 bases, with 8 bases between them. The CDR3 nucleotides read TGCAGTGCTAGTACGTCAGGCAATCAGCCCCAGCATTTT. Encoded protein: CSASTSGNQPQHF.

This chain connects TRBV18 to TRBJ1-2; 7 bases match TRBD1. The CDR3 loop spans 16 amino acids. V was pared by 0 bases and J by 2 bases, with 6 bases of the junction left unmatched. CDR1 KGHSH and CDR2 LQKENI come from the germline V gene. The chain's CDR3 is CASSPPEDRLNYGYTF. DNA of the CDR3: TGTGCCAGCTCACCACCGGAGGACAGGCTAAACTATGGCTACACCTTC.

The genes are TRBV6-1 and TRBJ1-1; D remains ambiguous. Deletions cut 2 bases from V and 0 bases from J, with 7 bases between. The CDR3 spans 14 residues. Per the germline V gene, CDR1 is MNHNS and CDR2 is SASEGT. This CDR3 reads CASSEHGLNTEAFF. The CDR3 nucleotides are TGTGCCAGCAGTGAACACGGGTTGAACACTGAAGCTTTCTTT.

The V call is TRBV23-1, the J call TRBJ2-7; D uncertain. TRBV23-1 qualifies as an ORF whose function is uncertain. The V gene lost 4 bases and the J gene lost 7 bases, with 11 bases spanning the gap. CDR3 length: 12 amino acids. CDR3 region: CASSLPPEEQYF. CDR3 DNA: TGCGCCAGCAGTCTCCCCCCCGAGGAGCAGTACTTC.

The rearrangement uses TRBV20-1 and TRBJ2-1, with 9 bases lining up with TRBD2. The CDR3 extends over 15 amino acids. CDR1 and CDR2 (germline): DFQATT, SNEGSKA (reference sequence). Unmatched junction bases numbered 6, after V lost 3 bases and J lost 3 bases. CDR3 amino acids: CSASEGGGVYNEQFF. CDR3 coding DNA: TGCAGTGCTAGTGAGGGCGGGGGGGTCTACAATGAGCAGTTCTTC.

This rearrangement joins TRBV9 to TRBJ2-5; 14 nucleotides line up with TRBD2. Per the germline V gene, CDR1 is SGDLS and CDR2 is YYNGEE. The trim removed 4 bases at V and 4 bases at J, leaving 6 bases unmatched. This CDR3 has 16 amino acids. The CDR3 loop is CASSTATSGGAETQYF. Here the CDR3 DNA reads TGTGCCAGCAGCACCGCGACTAGCGGGGGGGCAGAGACCCAGTACTTC.

The rearrangement joins TRBV19 to TRBJ1-3; a weak D match, TRBD1 (5 bases). Per the germline V gene, CDR1 is LNHDA and CDR2 is SQIVND (reference sequence). CDR3 size: 15 residues. Trimming cost V 7 bases and J 1 base, with 14 bases left between them. The DNA for the CDR3 is TGTGCCAGTAATTCCGGGGGAAGGTCTGGAAACACCATATATTTT. Translating it yields CASNSGGRSGNTIYF.

The chain carries TRBV24-1 and TRBJ1-1, with 9 bases lining up with TRBD1. The CDR3 has 16 amino acids. The V and J ends lost 4 bases and 2 bases, in that order; junction bases with no gene match: 7. Germline V lookup: CDR1 KGHDR, CDR2 SFDVKD. CDR3 amino acids: CATSDPRQGENTEAFF. CDR3 bases: TGTGCCACCAGTGACCCCCGACAGGGGGAAAACACTGAAGCTTTCTTT.

This clone has only one observation. The chain recombines TRBV4-1 with TRBJ2-5; no clear D gene. V was pared by 0 bases and J by 3 bases, with 8 bases between. There are 14 residues in the CDR3. Germline CDR1 is MGHRA and CDR2 is YSYEKL. CDR3 region: CASSQDLAEETQYF. In nucleotides, the CDR3 is TGCGCCAGCAGCCAAGACTTAGCCGAAGAGACCCAGTACTTC.

V and J are TRBV9 and TRBJ2-7; a weak D match, TRBD1 (5 bases). This CDR3 comprises 14 residues. Germline V lookup: CDR1 SGDLS, CDR2 YYNGEE. V lost 4 bases, J lost 4 bases, and 15 bases lay in between. CDR3 loop: CASSLRDVEYEQYF. The CDR3, as DNA: TGTGCCAGCAGCCTCAGGGATGTGGAGTACGAGCAGTACTTC.